The rows below give T cell receptor beta chains drawn from one sample of a study of T cell clones after liver transplantation. Sequencing was performed with immunoSEQ multiplex PCR; in TCRdb, only in-frame clones are kept and a portion is missing. The table includes tens of thousands of clones, 80% to 85% detected once. The starting material was CD4+ T cells from blood, obtained 48 to 50 months after liver transplant. These receptors were taken from a human patient who received a liver transplant. Some T cells may possibly be graft donor cells. The CDR3 runs from the conserved cysteine through the conserved F or W.

TRBJ2-7	TRBV5-1	CASSPDRGLTYEQYF
TRBJ1-1	TRBV5-4	CASSPGTGGDPSEAFF
TRBJ1-4	TRBV25-1	CASSRQGVEKLFF
TRBJ2-2	TRBV14	CASSQEEAGAGELFF
TRBJ2-7	TRBV6-5	CASEPPGGGEQYF
TRBJ2-2	TRBV5-1	CASSGEGTNTGELFF
TRBJ2-1	TRBV7-8	CASSLLANSYNEQFF
TRBJ2-3	TRBV19	CASSIRAGARDTQYF
TRBJ2-5	TRBV6-1	CASERWGVAQETQYF
TRBJ2-2	TRBV5-4	CASSDGNRGISGELFF
TRBJ1-5	TRBV7-2	CASSLSTADQPQHF
TRBJ1-2	TRBV5-6	CASSPGQAKINYGYTF
TRBJ1-1	TRBV5-4	CASSPEFLDTEAFF
TRBJ1-4	TRBV4-3	CASSQDLGGHGGTNEKLFF
TRBJ2-7	TRBV9	CASSYNRDRDSYEQYF
TRBJ2-1	TRBV7-2	CASSFGGLAGRNEQFF
TRBJ2-3	TRBV9	CASSETSGGADTQYF
TRBJ2-3	TRBV5-6	CASSFFGSSSTDTQYF
TRBJ1-2	TRBV5-4	CASSFGGANYGYTF
TRBJ2-3	TRBV11-2	CASSPTILAGGADTQYF
TRBJ2-2	TRBV6-5	CASRIRTGELFF
TRBJ2-3	TRBV7-6	CASSFSEAGGTDTQYF
TRBJ1-5	TRBV19	CASSIGSTQPQHF
TRBJ1-2	TRBV4-3	CASSQRTDPNYGYTF
TRBJ1-4	TRBV10-3	CAISGGGTNEKLFF
TRBJ2-7	TRBV7-8	CASSQGQGAGEQYF
TRBJ1-3	TRBV6-5	CASSYGGLSGNTIYF
TRBJ2-6	TRBV5-4	CASSLGQSMANVLTF
TRBJ2-7	TRBV11-2	CASSIRGTSGMGNEQYF
TRBJ2-1	TRBV11-3	CASSLDRDNEQFF
TRBJ2-7	TRBV28	CASSLERQRAFF
TRBJ2-7	TRBV7-9	CASSLGSRGDEQYF
TRBJ1-2	TRBV19	CASSRGVEGYTF
TRBJ2-7	TRBV10-2	CASSGQGLSYEQYF
TRBJ1-5	TRBV7-2	CASSLWYDGNQPQHF
TRBJ2-1	TRBV7-6	CASSLGGELNNEQFF
TRBJ1-5	TRBV29-1	CSVGNKDQPQHF
TRBJ1-5	TRBV4-3	CASSQDPRGNQPQHF
TRBJ2-3	TRBV7-2	CASSTDTQYF
TRBJ1-2	TRBV7-2	CASSLVGQTSTYGYTF
TRBJ1-2	TRBV5-1	CASSPRQTNYGYTF
TRBJ2-3	TRBV5-1	CASSSQQGGKPDTQYF
TRBJ1-1	TRBV10-3	CAISNRTEAFF
TRBJ2-5	TRBV9	CASSVAAQETQYF